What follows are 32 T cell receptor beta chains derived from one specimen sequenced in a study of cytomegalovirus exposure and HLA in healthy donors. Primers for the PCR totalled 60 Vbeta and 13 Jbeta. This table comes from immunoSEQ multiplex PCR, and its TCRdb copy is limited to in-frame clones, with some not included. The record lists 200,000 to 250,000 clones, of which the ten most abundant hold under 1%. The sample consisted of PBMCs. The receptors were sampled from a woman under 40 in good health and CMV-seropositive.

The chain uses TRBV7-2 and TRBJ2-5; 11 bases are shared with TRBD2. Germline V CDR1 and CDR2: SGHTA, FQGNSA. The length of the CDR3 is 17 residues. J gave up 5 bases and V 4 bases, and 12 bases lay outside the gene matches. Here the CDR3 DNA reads TGTGCCAGCAGCTACCTTCTAGCGGGAGGTCAGACGGAGACCCAGTACTTC. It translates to CASSYLLAGGQTETQYF.

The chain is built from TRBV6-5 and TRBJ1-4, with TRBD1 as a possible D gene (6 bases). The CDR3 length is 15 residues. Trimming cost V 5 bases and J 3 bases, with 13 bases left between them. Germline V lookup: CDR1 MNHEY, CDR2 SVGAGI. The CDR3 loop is CASSPAGAANEKLFF. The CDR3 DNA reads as TGTGCCAGCAGTCCGGCAGGGGCAGCTAATGAAAAACTGTTTTTT.

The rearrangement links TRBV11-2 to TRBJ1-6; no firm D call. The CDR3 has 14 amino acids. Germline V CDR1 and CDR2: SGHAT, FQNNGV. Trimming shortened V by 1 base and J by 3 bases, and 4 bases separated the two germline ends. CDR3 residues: CASSLAGYNSPLHF. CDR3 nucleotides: TGTGCCAGCAGCTTAGCGGGCTATAATTCACCCCTCCACTTT.

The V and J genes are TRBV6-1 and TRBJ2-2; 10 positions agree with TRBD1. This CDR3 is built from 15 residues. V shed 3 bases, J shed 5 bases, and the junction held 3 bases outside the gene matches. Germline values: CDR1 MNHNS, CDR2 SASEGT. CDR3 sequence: CASSDRQGATGELFF. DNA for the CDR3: TGTGCCAGCAGTGATAGACAGGGGGCGACCGGGGAGCTGTTTTTT.

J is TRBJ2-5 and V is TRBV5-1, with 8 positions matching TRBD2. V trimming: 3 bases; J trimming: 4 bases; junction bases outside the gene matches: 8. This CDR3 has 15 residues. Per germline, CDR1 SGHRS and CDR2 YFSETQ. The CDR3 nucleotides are TGCGCCAGCAGCTCCACTCCCACTAGCGGAGAGACCCAGTACTTC. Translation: CASSSTPTSGETQYF.

CDR3 amino acids: CASTQGQGAVEAFF. The CDR3 bases are TGTGCCAGCACCCAGGGACAGGGGGCGGTTGAAGCTTTCTTT. This sequence joins TRBV2 and TRBJ1-1; 12 bases are shared with TRBD1. V was pared by 7 bases and J by 7 bases, with 7 bases of the junction left unmatched. Germline loops: CDR1 SNHLY, CDR2 FYNNEI. The CDR3 contains 14 residues.

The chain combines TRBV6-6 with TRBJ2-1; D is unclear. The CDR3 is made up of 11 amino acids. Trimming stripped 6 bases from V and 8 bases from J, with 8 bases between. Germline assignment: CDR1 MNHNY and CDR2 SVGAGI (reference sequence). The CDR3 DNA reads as TGTGCCAGCAGCCCTTCCCATGAGCAGTTCTTC. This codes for CASSPSHEQFF.

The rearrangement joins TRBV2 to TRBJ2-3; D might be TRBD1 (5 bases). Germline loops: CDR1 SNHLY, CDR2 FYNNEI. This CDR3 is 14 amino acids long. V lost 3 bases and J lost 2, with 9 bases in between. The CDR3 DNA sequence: TGTGCCAGCAGTGACCCTGGACACACAGATACGCAGTATTTT. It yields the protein CASSDPGHTDTQYF.

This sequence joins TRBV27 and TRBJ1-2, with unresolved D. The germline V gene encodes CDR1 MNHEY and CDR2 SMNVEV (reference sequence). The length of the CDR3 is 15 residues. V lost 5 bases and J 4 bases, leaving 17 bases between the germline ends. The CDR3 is CASSPGEGFLYGYTF. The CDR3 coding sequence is TGTGCCAGCAGTCCCGGGGAGGGTTTCCTCTATGGCTACACCTTC.

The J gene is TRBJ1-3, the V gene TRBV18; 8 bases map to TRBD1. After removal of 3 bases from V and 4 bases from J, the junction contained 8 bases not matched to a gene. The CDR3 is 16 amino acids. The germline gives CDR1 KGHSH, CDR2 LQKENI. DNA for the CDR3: TGTGCCAGCTCACCGCTTGACAGGGGAGAAGGAAACACCATATATTTT. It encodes CASSPLDRGEGNTIYF.

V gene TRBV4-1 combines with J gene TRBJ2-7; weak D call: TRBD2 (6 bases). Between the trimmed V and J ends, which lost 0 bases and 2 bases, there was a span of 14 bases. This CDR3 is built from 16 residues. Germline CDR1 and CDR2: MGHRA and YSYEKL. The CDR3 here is CASSQDKSGLPYEQYF. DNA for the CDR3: TGCGCCAGCAGCCAAGATAAATCGGGACTGCCCTACGAGCAGTACTTC.

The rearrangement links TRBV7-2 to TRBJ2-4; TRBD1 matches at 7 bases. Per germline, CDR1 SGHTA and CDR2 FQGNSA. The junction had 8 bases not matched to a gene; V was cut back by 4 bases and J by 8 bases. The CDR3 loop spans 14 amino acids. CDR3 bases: TGTGCCAGCAGCTCGGGTGGACAGGTATACATTCAGTACTTC. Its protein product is CASSSGGQVYIQYF.

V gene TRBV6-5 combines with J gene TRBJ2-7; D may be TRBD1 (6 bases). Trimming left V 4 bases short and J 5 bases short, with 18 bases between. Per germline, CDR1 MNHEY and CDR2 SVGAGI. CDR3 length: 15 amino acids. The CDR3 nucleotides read TGTGCCAGCAGTTTACAGGGATTATCTCCCGACGAGCAGTACTTC. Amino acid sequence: CASSLQGLSPDEQYF.

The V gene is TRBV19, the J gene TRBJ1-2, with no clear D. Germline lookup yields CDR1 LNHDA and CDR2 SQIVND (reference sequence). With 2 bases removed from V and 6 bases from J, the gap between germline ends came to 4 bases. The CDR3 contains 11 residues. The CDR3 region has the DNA TGTGCCAGTAGTATATCAGATGGCTACACCTTC. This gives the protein CASSISDGYTF.

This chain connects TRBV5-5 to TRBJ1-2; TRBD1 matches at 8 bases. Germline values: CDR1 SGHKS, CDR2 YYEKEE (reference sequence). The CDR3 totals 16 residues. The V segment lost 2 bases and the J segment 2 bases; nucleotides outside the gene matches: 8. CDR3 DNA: TGTGCCAGCAGCTTAGGGGCAGGGGGCGTGAACTATGGCTACACCTTC. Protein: CASSLGAGGVNYGYTF.

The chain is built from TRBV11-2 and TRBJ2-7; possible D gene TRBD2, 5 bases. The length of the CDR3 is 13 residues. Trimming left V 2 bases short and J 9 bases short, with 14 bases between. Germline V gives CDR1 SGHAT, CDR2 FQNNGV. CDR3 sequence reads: CASSLRPASRQYF. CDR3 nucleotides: TGTGCCAGCAGCTTAAGACCGGCTAGCAGGCAGTACTTC.

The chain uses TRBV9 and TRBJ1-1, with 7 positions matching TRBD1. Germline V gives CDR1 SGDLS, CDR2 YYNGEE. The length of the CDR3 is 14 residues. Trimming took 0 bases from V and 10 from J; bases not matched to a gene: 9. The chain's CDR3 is CASSVGWTGERAFF. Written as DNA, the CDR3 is TGTGCCAGCAGCGTAGGTTGGACAGGAGAACGAGCTTTCTTT.

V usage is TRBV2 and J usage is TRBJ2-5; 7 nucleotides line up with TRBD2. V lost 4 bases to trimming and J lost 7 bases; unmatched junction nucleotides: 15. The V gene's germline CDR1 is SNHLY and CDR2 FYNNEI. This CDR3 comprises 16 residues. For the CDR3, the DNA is TGTGCCAGCAGTGGCCCCGGGGCGGGGGATCCGTGGACCCAGTACTTC. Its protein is CASSGPGAGDPWTQYF.

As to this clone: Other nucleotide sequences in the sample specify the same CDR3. DNA of the CDR3: TGTGCCAGCAGTTCGGGGGATCAGCCCCAGCATTTT. This encodes CASSSGDQPQHF. J is TRBJ1-5 and V is TRBV28, with D tentatively TRBD1 (5 bases). This CDR3 is 12 amino acids long. With 4 bases removed from V and 5 bases from J, the gap between germline ends came to 6 bases. Germline lookup yields CDR1 MDHEN and CDR2 SYDVKM. The complete variable domain, with remaining parts taken from reference TRBV28 and TRBJ1-5, reads DVKVTQSSRYLVKRTGEKVFLECVQDMDHENMFWYRQDPGLGLRLIYFSYDVKMKEKGDIPEGYSVSREKKERFSLILESASTNQTSMYLCASSSGDQPQHFGDGTRLSIL.

In DNA, the CDR3 is TGCGCCAGCAGCTTGGGACAGGTTACCGGGGAGCTGTTTTTT. It codes for CASSLGQVTGELFF. The chain combines TRBV5-1 with TRBJ2-2; D is possibly TRBD1 (6 bases). CDR3 length equals 14 residues. Between the trimmed V and J ends, which lost 0 bases and 5 bases, there was a span of 8 bases. Per germline, CDR1 SGHRS and CDR2 YFSETQ.

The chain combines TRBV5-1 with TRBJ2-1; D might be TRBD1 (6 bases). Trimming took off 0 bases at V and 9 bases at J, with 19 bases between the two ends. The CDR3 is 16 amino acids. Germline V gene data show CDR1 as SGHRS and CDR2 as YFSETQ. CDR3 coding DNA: TGCGCCAGCAGCTTGGCCAACGGCAGGGGTGGGACTGAGCAGTTCTTC. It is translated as CASSLANGRGGTEQFF.

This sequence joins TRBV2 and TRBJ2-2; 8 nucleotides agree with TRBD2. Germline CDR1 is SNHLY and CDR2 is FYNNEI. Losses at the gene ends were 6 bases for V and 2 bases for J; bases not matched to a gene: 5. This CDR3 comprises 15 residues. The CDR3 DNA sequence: TGTGCCAGCAGCGGGACTAGTATAAACACCGGGGAGCTGTTTTTT. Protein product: CASSGTSINTGELFF.

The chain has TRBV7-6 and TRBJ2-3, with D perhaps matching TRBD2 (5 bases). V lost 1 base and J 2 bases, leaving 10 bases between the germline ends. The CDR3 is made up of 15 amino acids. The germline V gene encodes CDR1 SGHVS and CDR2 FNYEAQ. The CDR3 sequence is CASSLGDSDTDTQYF. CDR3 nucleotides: TGTGCCAGCAGCTTAGGCGATAGCGACACAGATACGCAGTATTTT.

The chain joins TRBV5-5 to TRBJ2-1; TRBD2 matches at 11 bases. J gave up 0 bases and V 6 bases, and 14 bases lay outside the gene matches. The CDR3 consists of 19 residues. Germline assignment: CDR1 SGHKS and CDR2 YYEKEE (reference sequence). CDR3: CASNTARTSGRSSYNEQFF. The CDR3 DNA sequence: TGTGCCAGCAACACCGCGCGGACTAGCGGGCGTAGCTCCTACAATGAGCAGTTCTTC.

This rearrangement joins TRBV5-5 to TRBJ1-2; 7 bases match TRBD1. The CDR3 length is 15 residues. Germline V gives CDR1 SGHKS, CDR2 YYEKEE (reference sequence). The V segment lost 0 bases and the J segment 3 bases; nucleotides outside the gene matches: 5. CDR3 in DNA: TGTGCCAGCAGCTTGGGACAGGGAGGTGACTATGGCTACACCTTC. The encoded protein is CASSLGQGGDYGYTF.

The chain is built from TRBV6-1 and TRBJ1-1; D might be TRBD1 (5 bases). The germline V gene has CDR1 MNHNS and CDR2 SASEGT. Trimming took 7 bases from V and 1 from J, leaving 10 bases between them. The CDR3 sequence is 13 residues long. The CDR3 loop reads CASKTTGNTEAFF. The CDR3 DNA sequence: TGTGCCAGCAAGACCACAGGGAACACTGAAGCTTTCTTT.

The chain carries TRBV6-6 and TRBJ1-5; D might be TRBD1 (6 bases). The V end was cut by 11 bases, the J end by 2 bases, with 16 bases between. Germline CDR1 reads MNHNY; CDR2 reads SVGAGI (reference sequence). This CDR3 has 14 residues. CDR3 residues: CASRTGIGNQPQHF. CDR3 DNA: TGTGCCTCCCGCACAGGGATAGGCAATCAGCCCCAGCATTTT.

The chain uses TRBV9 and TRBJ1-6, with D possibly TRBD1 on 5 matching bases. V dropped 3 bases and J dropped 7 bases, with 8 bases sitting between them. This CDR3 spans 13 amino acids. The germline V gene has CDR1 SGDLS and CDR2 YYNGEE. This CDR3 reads CASSATVNSPLHF. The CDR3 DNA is TGTGCCAGCAGCGCGACAGTAAATTCACCCCTCCACTTT.

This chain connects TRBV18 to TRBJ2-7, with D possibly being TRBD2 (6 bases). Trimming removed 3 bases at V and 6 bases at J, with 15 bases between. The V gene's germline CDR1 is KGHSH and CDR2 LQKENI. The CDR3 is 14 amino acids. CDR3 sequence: CASSPIPGRGEQYF. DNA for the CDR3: TGTGCCAGCTCACCGATTCCAGGGCGGGGCGAGCAGTACTTC.

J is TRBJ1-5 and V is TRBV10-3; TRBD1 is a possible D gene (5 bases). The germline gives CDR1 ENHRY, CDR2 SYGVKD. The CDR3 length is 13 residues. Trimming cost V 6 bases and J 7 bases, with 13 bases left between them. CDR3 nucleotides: TGTGCCATCAGCCCATTACAGGAGCAGCCCCAGCATTTT. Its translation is CAISPLQEQPQHF.

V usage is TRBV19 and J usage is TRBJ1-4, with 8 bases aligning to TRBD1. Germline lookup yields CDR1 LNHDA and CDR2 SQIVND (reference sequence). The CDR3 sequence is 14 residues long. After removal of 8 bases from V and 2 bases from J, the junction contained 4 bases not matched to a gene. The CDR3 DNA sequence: TGTGCCAGTCTCCGGACAGGGACTAATGAAAAACTGTTTTTT. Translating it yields CASLRTGTNEKLFF.

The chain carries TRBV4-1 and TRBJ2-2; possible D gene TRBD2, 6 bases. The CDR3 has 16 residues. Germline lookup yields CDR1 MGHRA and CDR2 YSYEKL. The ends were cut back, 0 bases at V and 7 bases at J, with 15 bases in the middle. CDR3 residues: CASSQDLRGLYGELFF. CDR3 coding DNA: TGCGCCAGCAGCCAAGATTTGAGGGGACTTTACGGGGAGCTGTTTTTT.